This TCR beta chain was sequenced during a study of CD8 T cells in ankylosing spondylitis. TCRdb used MiXCR to reprocess the 5' RACE reads, holding one entry per CDR3 protein. The top ten hold roughly a tenth of the sample, which has a few hundred thousand distinct CDR3 sequences, approximately 10% seen once. Trimming cost V 4 bases and J 0 bases, with 10 bases left between them. The CDR3 totals 14 residues. CDR1 DFQATT and CDR2 SNEGSKA come from the germline V gene (reference sequence). This TCR was sampled from a female donor with ankylosing spondylitis or in good health (not recorded which). Sequencing input: blood, either unsorted or a sorted T cell fraction (not recorded which). This sequence joins TRBV20-1 and TRBJ2-1; the D is unclear. The CDR3 region is CSATRVSSYNEQFF. The CDR3 DNA reads as TGCAGTGCTACTCGGGTCAGCTCCTACAATGAGCAGTTCTTC.